The 30 T cell receptor beta chains listed next were all sequenced from one sample in a study. Using its own MiXCR run on the 5' RACE reads, TCRdb lists one record per CDR3 protein. The sample records under 45,000 distinct CDR3 sequences, less than 25% being singletons. Treg sorting used a CD4+CD25+CD127-/low gate. The sample consisted of Tregs sorted from blood. Receptors originate from a female donor with breast cancer.

This clonotype has a count of ten or more. This sequence joins TRBV4-2 and TRBJ2-7; tentatively, D is TRBD2 (5 bases). The germline V gene has CDR1 LGHNA and CDR2 YNFKEQ. With 0 bases removed from V and 3 bases from J, the gap between germline ends came to 9 bases. This CDR3 spans 14 amino acids. Written as DNA, the CDR3 is TGTGCCAGCAGCCAAGAAGATGGAGGCTACGAGCAGTACTTC. It translates to CASSQEDGGYEQYF.

The CDR3 nucleotides are TGTGCCAGCAGCCAAGACCCCGGGGGGGACAATGAGCAGTTCTTC. The encoded protein is CASSQDPGGDNEQFF. The chain joins TRBV4-2 to TRBJ2-1; 8 nucleotides line up with TRBD2. Germline assignment: CDR1 LGHNA and CDR2 YNFKEQ. CDR3 length: 15 residues. Germline trimming cut 0 bases from V and 5 bases from J; bases unmatched to any gene: 3.

This clonotype was seen many times. The rearrangement links TRBV6-5 to TRBJ2-1; 9 positions agree with TRBD2. CDR1 and CDR2 (germline): MNHEY, SVGAGI. The CDR3 sequence is 15 residues long. J gave up 10 bases and V 1 base, and 8 bases lay outside the gene matches. DNA for the CDR3: TGTGCCAGCAGTTACTTAGGACTAGCGAATGAGGAGCAGTTCTTC. Its translation is CASSYLGLANEEQFF.

This clonotype was detected ten times or more. The V call is TRBV5-1, the J call TRBJ2-2; a weak D match, TRBD1 (5 bases). V lost 0 bases, J lost 3 bases, and 15 bases lay in between. The CDR3 sequence is 17 residues long. Germline-derived CDR1 and CDR2 are SGHRS and YFSETQ. The CDR3 here is CASSLDWGIVDTGELFF. The CDR3 region has the DNA TGCGCCAGCAGCTTGGATTGGGGCATCGTGGACACCGGGGAGCTGTTTTTT.

Points on this clonotype: It may be a read error: a sequence one base away is much more abundant. The chain uses TRBV4-1 and TRBJ2-1; D might be TRBD2 (5 bases). Per germline, CDR1 MGHRA and CDR2 YSYEKL. The CDR3 extends over 17 amino acids. V was cut by 1 base and J by 2 bases, with 15 bases left in between. The CDR3 loop reads CASSQGLLAQTYNEQFF. The CDR3 DNA sequence: TGCGCCAGCAGCCAAGGATTGCTAGCCCAAACCTACAATGAGCAGTTCTTC.

CDR3 coding DNA: TGTGCCAGCAACACCGGACAGGGGGAGCTGTTTTTT. Protein sequence: CASNTGQGELFF. The chain has TRBV7-3 and TRBJ2-2; TRBD1 might be the D (6 bases). Germline V gives CDR1 SGHTA, CDR2 FQGTGA. CDR3 size: 12 residues. Trimming removed 7 bases from V and 8 bases from J, with 11 bases in between.

This clonotype has just one count. The CDR3 DNA sequence: TGTGCCAGCAGCACAGGACGGAGGAACACCGGGGAGCTGTTTTTT. Translated, it gives CASSTGRRNTGELFF. V usage is TRBV5-5 and J usage is TRBJ2-2; D is possibly TRBD1 (5 bases). Germline V gives CDR1 SGHKS, CDR2 YYEKEE (reference sequence). This CDR3 has 15 amino acids. V was pared by 4 bases and J by 1 base, with 11 bases between. Using reference TRBV5-5 and TRBJ2-2 for the parts outside the CDR3, the full variable domain is DAGVTQSPTHLIKTRGQQVTLRCSPISGHKSVSWYQQVLGQGPQFIFQYYEKEERGRGNFPDRFSARQFPNYSSELNVNALLLGDSALYLCASSTGRRNTGELFFGEGSRLTVL.

As to this clonotype: It is likely a read error, because the conserved phenylalanine at the end of the CDR3 is missing. The V gene is TRBV6-5, the J gene TRBJ2-5, with D possibly being TRBD2 (5 bases). Trimming left V 6 bases short and J 3 bases short, with 5 bases between. The CDR3 is 11 residues long. Germline loops: CDR1 MNHEY, CDR2 SVGAGI. The CDR3 region has the DNA TGTGCCAGCAGGGAGGAAGAGACCCAGTACTCC. Translation gives CASREEETQYS.

This clonotype showed up just a few times. The chain combines TRBV28 with TRBJ2-6, with 9 bases matching TRBD1. CDR1 and CDR2 (germline): MDHEN, SYDVKM. The CDR3 is made up of 18 amino acids. J lost 1 base, V lost 6 bases, and 10 bases had no gene match. CDR3 in DNA: TGTGCCAGCAGGCTTGGTCCGGGACAGGGTTCTGGGGCCAACGTCCTGACTTTC. Its protein product is CASRLGPGQGSGANVLTF.

This clonotype was counted between two and nine times. The chain recombines TRBV3-1 with TRBJ1-5; D not certain. Germline V lookup: CDR1 LGHDT, CDR2 YNNKEL (reference sequence). V shed 0 bases and J shed 5 bases, with 8 bases lying between them. The CDR3 length is 14 residues. The DNA for the CDR3 is TGTGCCAGCAGCCAAGATATCGGTCATCAGCCCCAGCATTTT. Residues: CASSQDIGHQPQHF.

This clonotype was recorded many times. The V call is TRBV6-5, the J call TRBJ2-7; 14 bases fit TRBD2. CDR3 length equals 14 residues. Germline CDR1 reads MNHEY; CDR2 reads SVGAGI. Unmatched junction bases numbered 2, after V lost 6 bases and J lost 4 bases. The CDR3 DNA reads TGTGCCAGCAGAGGACTAGCGGGAGGTTACGAGCAGTACTTC. This codes for CASRGLAGGYEQYF.

This clonotype was counted ten times or more. The chain employs TRBV4-1 and TRBJ2-1, with D possibly TRBD2 on 5 matching bases. V dropped 4 bases and J dropped 4 bases, with 20 bases sitting between them. Germline values: CDR1 MGHRA, CDR2 YSYEKL. This CDR3 comprises 17 residues. CDR3: CASSLLRAADLYNEQFF. Written as DNA, the CDR3 is TGCGCCAGCAGCCTCTTGAGGGCAGCCGACCTTTACAATGAGCAGTTCTTC.

This clonotype was observed many times. This chain joins TRBV4-1 and TRBJ2-3; 14 bases map to TRBD2. The CDR3 covers 16 residues. In germline, CDR1 is MGHRA, CDR2 YSYEKL. Losses at the gene ends were 3 bases for V and 7 bases for J; bases not matched to a gene: 6. Here the CDR3 reads CASSQAGTSGRNTQYF. In DNA form, the CDR3 reads TGCGCCAGCAGCCAGGCTGGGACTAGCGGGAGAAATACGCAGTATTTT.

This clonotype was picked up a small number of times. The gene calls are TRBV4-2 and TRBJ2-7; D gene uncertain. The CDR3 length is 16 residues. Germline V gives CDR1 LGHNA, CDR2 YNFKEQ. V lost 0 bases, J lost 3 bases, and 15 bases lay in between. The CDR3 nucleotides are TGTGCCAGCAGCCAAGAGGAAGAAATGTCCCTCTACGAGCAGTACTTC. This codes for CASSQEEEMSLYEQYF.

This clonotype showed up many times. The chain has TRBV24-1 and TRBJ2-1; 9 bases fit TRBD2. This CDR3 has 17 residues. Per the germline V gene, CDR1 is KGHDR and CDR2 is SFDVKD. The trim removed 3 bases at V and 8 bases at J, leaving 13 bases unmatched. This CDR3 is CATSDTRASGKTHEQFF. In nucleotides, the CDR3 is TGTGCCACCAGTGATACGCGGGCTAGCGGGAAAACGCATGAGCAGTTCTTC.

Only a few counts were recorded for this clonotype. The J gene is TRBJ2-3, the V gene TRBV6-1; the match to TRBD2 covers 10 bases. CDR1 and CDR2 (germline): MNHNS, SASEGT. The CDR3 totals 15 residues. V shed 5 bases and J 5 bases; nucleotides not matched to a gene: 7. The CDR3 nucleotides read TGTGCCAGCAGTCTTAGCGGGAGGTTCGGAGATACGCAGTATTTT. As protein: CASSLSGRFGDTQYF.

Concerning this clonotype itself: A much larger clone differs from this one at a single base, so this may be a read error. The chain combines TRBV4-1 with TRBJ2-7, with a weak D call TRBD2 (6 bases). Looked up from germline, CDR1 is MGHRA and CDR2 is YSYEKL. The CDR3 is 12 residues long. CDR3 sequence: CASAAGPYELYF. DNA for the CDR3: TGCGCCAGCGCGGCGGGACCATACGAGCTGTACTTC.

The CDR3 is CASSPRQFSGANVLTF. CDR3 coding DNA: TGTGCCAGCAGTCCCAGACAGTTCTCTGGGGCCAACGTCCTGACTTTC. This sequence joins TRBV27 and TRBJ2-6, with TRBD1 as a possible D gene (5 bases). This CDR3 region has 16 residues. Trimming stripped 5 bases from V and 0 bases from J, with 11 bases between. Germline loops: CDR1 MNHEY, CDR2 SMNVEV (reference sequence).

Of note for this clonotype: One end of the junction varies from germline; a read error may be responsible. This chain connects TRBV29-1 to TRBJ2-5; 9 bases match TRBD1. The CDR3 is 14 residues long. Looked up from germline, CDR1 is SQVTM and CDR2 is ANQGSEA. The CDR3 protein is CSGALTGGRVTRYF. CDR3 coding DNA: TGCAGCGGCGCACTGACAGGGGGGAGAGTGACCCGGTACTTC.

As for this clonotype: Compared with germline, one end of the junction differs, possibly owing to a read error. This chain connects TRBV6-5 to TRBJ1-2; D unresolved. CDR3 length equals 15 residues. CDR1 is MNHEY, CDR2 SVGAGI, per germline. Here the CDR3 reads CAGSYSSPAGGGYTF. Here the CDR3 DNA reads TGTGCCGGCAGTTACTCGTCCCCGGCCGGCGGTGGCTACACCTTC.

The V call is TRBV4-2, the J call TRBJ2-5, with D perhaps matching TRBD2 (5 bases). V was pared by 1 base and J by 4 bases, with 7 bases between. The CDR3 consists of 13 residues. Germline V gene lookup returns CDR1 LGHNA and CDR2 YNFKEQ. CDR3 residues: CASSQVEAETQYF. In DNA form, the CDR3 reads TGTGCCAGCAGCCAAGTGGAGGCAGAGACCCAGTACTTC.

This clonotype was counted between two and nine times. The rearrangement links TRBV5-1 to TRBJ2-2; 8 positions agree with TRBD2. CDR3 size: 15 residues. Germline CDR1 is SGHRS and CDR2 is YFSETQ. V dropped 2 bases and J dropped 3; count of bases not matched to a gene: 3. DNA for the CDR3: TGCGCCAGCAGCTTCGACGGGAGGGACACCGGGGAGCTGTTTTTT. Encoded protein: CASSFDGRDTGELFF.

With respect to this clonotype: The CDR3 end shows no conserved phenylalanine or tryptophan, and so a read error is likely. The genes are TRBV2 and TRBJ2-3; D is possibly TRBD2 (6 bases). The germline CDR1 and CDR2 sequences are SNHLY and FYNNEI. The CDR3 spans 13 residues. Trimming left V 5 bases short and J 9 bases short, with 15 bases between. The CDR3 spells CASSWTTQRTQYS. DNA of the CDR3: TGTGCCAGCAGTTGGACTACCCAACGGACGCAGTATTCT.

This clonotype has a handful of counts. This chain uses TRBV29-1 with TRBJ2-7; 8 bases line up with TRBD2. CDR1 and CDR2 (germline): SQVTM, ANQGSEA. With 5 bases clipped from V and 3 bases from J, the junction kept 12 bases outside the gene matches. This CDR3 has 15 residues. Written as DNA, the CDR3 is TGCAGCGTTTTCGCCCTTGGCGGGAGGTTCTACGAGCAGTACTTC. Protein product: CSVFALGGRFYEQYF.

This clonotype was seen at least ten times. The chain recombines TRBV29-1 with TRBJ1-2; no clear D gene. The CDR3 has 11 amino acids. With 5 bases removed from V and 7 bases from J, the gap between germline ends came to 11 bases. CDR1 and CDR2 from the germline V gene are SQVTM and ANQGSEA. CDR3 bases: TGCAGCGTTCAGGATCCCGTTGGCTACACCTTC. Its translation: CSVQDPVGYTF.

This clonotype was recorded at least ten times. The V and J genes are TRBV20-1 and TRBJ2-7, with D unresolved. The CDR3 is made up of 14 amino acids. V was shortened by 0 bases and J by 6 bases, with 15 bases between the two germline ends. Germline assignment: CDR1 DFQATT and CDR2 SNEGSKA (reference sequence). CDR3 protein: CSARDFRWSPEQYF. The CDR3 coding sequence is TGCAGTGCTAGAGATTTCCGATGGTCCCCCGAGCAGTACTTC.

This clonotype has a count of ten or more. The J gene is TRBJ2-3, the V gene TRBV5-6; 8 nucleotides line up with TRBD2. Germline trimming cut 1 base from V and 5 bases from J; bases unmatched to any gene: 9. CDR1 is SGHDT, CDR2 YYEEEE, per germline. This CDR3 has 16 residues. The CDR3 loop is CASSLPSGGPRDTQYF. The DNA of the CDR3 is TGTGCCAGCAGCTTGCCGTCGGGAGGGCCTAGAGATACGCAGTATTTT.

This clonotype was found many times. The chain recombines TRBV28 with TRBJ1-2; D is unresolved. V lost 3 bases to trimming and J lost 7 bases, with 18 bases between them. Germline V CDR1 and CDR2: MDHEN, SYDVKM. CDR3 length: 15 residues. The CDR3 reads CASSLGGLTSGGYTF. The CDR3 DNA sequence: TGTGCCAGCAGTTTGGGTGGACTCACGTCTGGTGGCTACACCTTC.

The chain is built from TRBV12-3 or TRBV12-4 and TRBJ1-5, with 7 bases identical to TRBD1. V was clipped by 6 bases and J by 2 bases; unmatched bases: 4. This CDR3 has 14 residues. The CDR3 region is CASRQTGGNQPQHF. CDR3 nucleotide sequence: TGTGCCAGCAGACAAACAGGGGGCAATCAGCCCCAGCATTTT.

Comment on this clonotype: At one end, the junction sequence differs from germline, possibly due to a read error. The genes are TRBV28 and TRBJ2-7; no definite D call. In germline, CDR1 is MDHEN, CDR2 SYDVKM. This CDR3 spans 13 amino acids. The CDR3 reads CACSLSQAREQYF. In DNA, the CDR3 is TGTGCCTGCAGTTTGTCTCAGGCGAGGGAGCAGTACTTC.